This T cell receptor beta chain was profiled in a study of control samples from healthy donors and cancer patients. This CDR3 is built from 15 residues. CDR1 and CDR2 (germline): SEHNR, FQNEAQ (reference sequence). Trimming shortened V by 2 bases and J by 8 bases, and 18 bases separated the two germline ends. Measured with immunoSEQ multiplex PCR; TCRdb has only the in-frame clones, and not every one. The sample includes 120,000 or so clones, approximately 89% of them seen just once. The rearrangement joins TRBV7-9 to TRBJ1-1; D is unresolved. The sequence derives from a young man in good health. The sequenced material came from blood. CDR3 sequence reads: CASSLPPARAREAFF. CDR3 DNA sequence: TGTGCCAGCAGCTTACCCCCCGCAAGGGCCAGGGAAGCTTTCTTT.